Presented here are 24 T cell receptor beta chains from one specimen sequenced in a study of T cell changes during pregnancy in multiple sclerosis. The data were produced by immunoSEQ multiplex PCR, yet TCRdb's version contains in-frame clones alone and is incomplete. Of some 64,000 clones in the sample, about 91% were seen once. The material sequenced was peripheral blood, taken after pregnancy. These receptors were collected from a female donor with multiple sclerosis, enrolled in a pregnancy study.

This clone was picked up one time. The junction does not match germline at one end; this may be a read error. The CDR3: CASSLAGGPSETQYF. CDR3 nucleotide sequence: TGTGCTAGCAGCTTAGCGGGAGGGCCGTCAGAGACCCAGTACTTC. This chain connects TRBV7-7 to TRBJ2-5, with 11 bases lining up with TRBD2. Germline V lookup: CDR1 SSHAT, CDR2 FNYEAQ (reference sequence). The CDR3 has 15 amino acids.

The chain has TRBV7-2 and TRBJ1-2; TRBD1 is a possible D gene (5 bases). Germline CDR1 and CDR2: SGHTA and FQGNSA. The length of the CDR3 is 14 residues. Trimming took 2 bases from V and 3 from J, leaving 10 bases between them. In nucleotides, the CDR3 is TGTGCCAGCAGCTTACAGGGATCAGACTATGGCTACACCTTC. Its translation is CASSLQGSDYGYTF.

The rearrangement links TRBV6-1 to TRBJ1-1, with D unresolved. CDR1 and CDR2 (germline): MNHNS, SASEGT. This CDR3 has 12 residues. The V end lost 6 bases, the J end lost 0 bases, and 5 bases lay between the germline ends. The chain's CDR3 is CASRIVNTEAFF. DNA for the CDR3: TGTGCCAGCAGGATAGTGAACACTGAAGCTTTCTTT.

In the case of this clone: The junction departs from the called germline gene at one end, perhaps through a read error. CDR3 nucleotides: TGTGCCACCAGTGAGGTCGGCTATGGCTACACCTTC. Its translation is CATSEVGYGYTF. The chain couples TRBV27 to TRBJ1-2; D uncertain. This CDR3 region has 12 residues. CDR1 is MNHEY, CDR2 SMNVEV, per germline (reference sequence).

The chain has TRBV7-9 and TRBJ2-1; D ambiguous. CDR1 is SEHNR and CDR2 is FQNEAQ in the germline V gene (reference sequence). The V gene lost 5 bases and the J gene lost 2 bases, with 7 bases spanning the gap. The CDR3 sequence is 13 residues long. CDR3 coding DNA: TGTGCCAGCAGCGTCGGTACCTACAATGAGCAGTTCTTC. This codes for CASSVGTYNEQFF.

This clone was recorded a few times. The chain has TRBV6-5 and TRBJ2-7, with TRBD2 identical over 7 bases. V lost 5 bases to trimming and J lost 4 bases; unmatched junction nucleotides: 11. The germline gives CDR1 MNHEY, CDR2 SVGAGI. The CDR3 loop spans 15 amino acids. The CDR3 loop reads CASSPLRARGYEQYF. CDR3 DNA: TGTGCCAGCAGTCCCCTCAGGGCGCGGGGGTACGAGCAGTACTTC.

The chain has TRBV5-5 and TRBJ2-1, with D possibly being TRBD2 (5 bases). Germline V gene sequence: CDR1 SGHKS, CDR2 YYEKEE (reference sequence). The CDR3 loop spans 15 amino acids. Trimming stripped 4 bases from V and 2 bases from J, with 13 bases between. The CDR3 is CASSRAEKTYNEQFF. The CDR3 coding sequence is TGTGCCAGCAGCCGAGCGGAAAAGACCTACAATGAGCAGTTCTTC.

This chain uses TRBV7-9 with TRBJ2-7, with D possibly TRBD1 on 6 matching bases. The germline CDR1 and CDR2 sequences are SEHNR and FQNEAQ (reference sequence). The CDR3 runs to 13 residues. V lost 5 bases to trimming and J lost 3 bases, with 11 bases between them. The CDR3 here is CASSVQGFYEQYF. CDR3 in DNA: TGTGCCAGCAGCGTACAGGGTTTCTACGAGCAGTACTTC.

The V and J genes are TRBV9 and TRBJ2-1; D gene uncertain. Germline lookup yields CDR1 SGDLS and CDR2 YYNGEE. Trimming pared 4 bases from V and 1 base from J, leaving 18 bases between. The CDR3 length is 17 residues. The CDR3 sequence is CASSPPEAIGSYNEQFF. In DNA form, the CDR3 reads TGTGCCAGCAGCCCCCCTGAGGCTATAGGTTCCTACAATGAGCAGTTCTTC.

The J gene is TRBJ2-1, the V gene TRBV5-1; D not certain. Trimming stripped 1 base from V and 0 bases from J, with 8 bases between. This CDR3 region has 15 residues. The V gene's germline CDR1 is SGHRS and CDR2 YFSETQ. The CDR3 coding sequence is TGCGCCAGCAGCTTGATCAGAACCTCCTACAATGAGCAGTTCTTC. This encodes CASSLIRTSYNEQFF.

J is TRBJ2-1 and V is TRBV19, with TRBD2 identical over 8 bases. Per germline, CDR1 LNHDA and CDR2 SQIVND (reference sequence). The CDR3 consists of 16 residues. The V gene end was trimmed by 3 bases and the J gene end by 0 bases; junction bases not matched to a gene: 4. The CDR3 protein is CASSITAGGSYNEQFF. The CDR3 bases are TGTGCCAGTAGTATTACGGCGGGAGGCTCCTACAATGAGCAGTTCTTC. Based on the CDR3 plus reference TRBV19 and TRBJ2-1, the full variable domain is DGGITQSPKYLFRKEGQNVTLSCEQNLNHDAMYWYRQDPGQGLRLIYYSQIVNDFQKGDIAEGYSVSREKKESFPLTVTSAQKNPTAFYLCASSITAGGSYNEQFFGPGTRLTVL.

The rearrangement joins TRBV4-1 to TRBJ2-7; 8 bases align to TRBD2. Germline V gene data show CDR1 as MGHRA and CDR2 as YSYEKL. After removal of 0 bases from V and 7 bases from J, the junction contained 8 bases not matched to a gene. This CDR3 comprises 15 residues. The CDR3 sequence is CASSQDGLAGGEQYF. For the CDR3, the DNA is TGCGCCAGCAGCCAAGACGGACTAGCTGGAGGGGAGCAGTACTTC.

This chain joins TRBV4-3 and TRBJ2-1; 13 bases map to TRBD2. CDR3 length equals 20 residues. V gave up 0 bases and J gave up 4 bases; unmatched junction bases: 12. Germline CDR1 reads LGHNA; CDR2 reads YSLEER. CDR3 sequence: CASSQDTGTSGARYYNEQFF. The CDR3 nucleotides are TGCGCCAGCAGCCAAGATACGGGGACTAGCGGGGCCAGGTATTACAATGAGCAGTTCTTC.

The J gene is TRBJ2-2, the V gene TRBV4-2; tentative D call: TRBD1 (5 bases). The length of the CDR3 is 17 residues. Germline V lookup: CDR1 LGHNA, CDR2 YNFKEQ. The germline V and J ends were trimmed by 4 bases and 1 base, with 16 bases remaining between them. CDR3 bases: TGTGCCAGCAGCCGGGGCGGTGGGCCGAGGAACACCGGGGAGCTGTTTTTT. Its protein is CASSRGGGPRNTGELFF.

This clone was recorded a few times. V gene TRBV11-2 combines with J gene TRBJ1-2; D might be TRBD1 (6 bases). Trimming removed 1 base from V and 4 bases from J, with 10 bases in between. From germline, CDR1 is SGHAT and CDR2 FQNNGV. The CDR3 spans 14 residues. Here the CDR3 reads CASSLGSGVYGYTF. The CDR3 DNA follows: TGTGCCAGCAGCTTAGGTTCAGGGGTCTATGGCTACACCTTC.

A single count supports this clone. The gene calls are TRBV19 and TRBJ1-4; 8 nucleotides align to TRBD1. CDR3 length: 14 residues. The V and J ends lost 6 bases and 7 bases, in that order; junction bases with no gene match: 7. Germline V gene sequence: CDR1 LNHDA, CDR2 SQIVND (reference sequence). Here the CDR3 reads CASRDTGGSEKLFF. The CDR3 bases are TGTGCCAGTAGGGACACAGGGGGAAGTGAAAAACTGTTTTTT.

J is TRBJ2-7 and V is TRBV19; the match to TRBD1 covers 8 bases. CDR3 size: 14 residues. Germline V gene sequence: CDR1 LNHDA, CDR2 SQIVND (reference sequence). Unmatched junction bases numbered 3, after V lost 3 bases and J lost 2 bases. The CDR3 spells CASSITGGTYEQYF. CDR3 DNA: TGTGCCAGTAGTATTACAGGGGGAACCTACGAGCAGTACTTC.

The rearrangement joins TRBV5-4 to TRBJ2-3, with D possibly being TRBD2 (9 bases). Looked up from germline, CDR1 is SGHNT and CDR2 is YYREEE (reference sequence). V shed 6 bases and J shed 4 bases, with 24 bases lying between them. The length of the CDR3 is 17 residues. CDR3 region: CASTGTGAGGLADTQYF. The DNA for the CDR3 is TGTGCCAGCACGGGGACAGGAGCGGGAGGTCTTGCAGATACGCAGTATTTT.

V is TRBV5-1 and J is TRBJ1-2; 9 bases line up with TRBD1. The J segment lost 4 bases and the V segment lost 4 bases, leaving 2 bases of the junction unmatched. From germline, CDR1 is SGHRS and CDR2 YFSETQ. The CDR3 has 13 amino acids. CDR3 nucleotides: TGCGCCAGCAGCACGGGACAGGGCTATGGCTACACCTTC. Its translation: CASSTGQGYGYTF.

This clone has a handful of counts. CDR3 sequence: CSAKDRVGEAFF. CDR3 in DNA: TGCAGCGCTAAAGACAGGGTAGGTGAAGCTTTCTTT. The J gene is TRBJ1-1, the V gene TRBV29-1, with 7 bases lining up with TRBD1. This CDR3 is built from 12 residues. With V trimmed by 7 bases and J by 7 bases, 9 bases remained unmatched. From germline, CDR1 is SQVTM and CDR2 ANQGSEA.

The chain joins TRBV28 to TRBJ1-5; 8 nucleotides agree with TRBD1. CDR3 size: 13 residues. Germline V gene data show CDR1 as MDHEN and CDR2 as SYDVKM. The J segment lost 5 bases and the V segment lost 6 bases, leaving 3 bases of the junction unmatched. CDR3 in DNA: TGTGCCAGCAGGACAGGGGTAGATCAGCCCCAGCATTTT. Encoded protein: CASRTGVDQPQHF.

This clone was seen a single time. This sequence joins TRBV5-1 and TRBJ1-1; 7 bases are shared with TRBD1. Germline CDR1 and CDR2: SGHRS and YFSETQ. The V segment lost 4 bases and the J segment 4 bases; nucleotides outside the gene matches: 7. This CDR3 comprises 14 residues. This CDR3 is CASSIDRAGTEAFF. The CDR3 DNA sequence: TGCGCCAGCAGCATCGACAGGGCCGGCACTGAAGCTTTCTTT.

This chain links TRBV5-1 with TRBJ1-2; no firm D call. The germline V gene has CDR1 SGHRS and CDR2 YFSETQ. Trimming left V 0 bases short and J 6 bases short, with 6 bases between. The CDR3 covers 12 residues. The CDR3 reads CASSLARDGYTF. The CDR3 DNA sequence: TGCGCCAGCAGCTTGGCGCGGGATGGCTACACCTTC.

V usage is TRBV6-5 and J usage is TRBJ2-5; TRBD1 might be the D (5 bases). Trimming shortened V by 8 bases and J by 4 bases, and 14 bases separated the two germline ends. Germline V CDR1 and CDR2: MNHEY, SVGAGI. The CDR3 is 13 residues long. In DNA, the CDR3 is TGTGCCAGCCGAAAGGGGATCGGAGAGACCCAGTACTTC. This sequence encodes CASRKGIGETQYF.